This T cell receptor beta chain was captured by sequencing in a study of T cell responses to AZD1222 COVID-19 vaccine. With respect to this clone: Its cognate antigen is unknown.

This table comes from immunoSEQ multiplex PCR, and its TCRdb copy is limited to in-frame clones, with some not included. The table has about 120,000 clones, 70% to 90% seen once. Whole-study results and caveats: No day 14 peak samples; only post-peak repertoires were characterized. CD4 TCRs linked to vaccination spanned spike, dominating at 160-218 and 743-854. Unmutated variant regions are reportedly the target of nearly half of TCRs that are spike-specific.

The V gene end was trimmed by 3 bases and the J gene end by 2 bases; junction bases not matched to a gene: 3. CDR3 length: 14 residues. Germline lookup yields CDR1 GTSNPN and CDR2 SVGIG (reference sequence). The rearrangement joins TRBV30 to TRBJ2-3; 9 bases agree with TRBD2. The receptor was isolated from an adult in good health. The source material was peripheral blood, sampled on day 0 of AZD1222 vaccination. The CDR3 reads CAWRVAGATDTQYF. The CDR3 DNA follows: TGTGCCTGGAGGGTAGCGGGGGCCACAGATACGCAGTATTTT. The complete variable domain, with remaining parts taken from reference TRBV30 and TRBJ2-3, reads SQTIHQWPATLVQPVGSPLSLECTVEGTSNPNLYWYRQAAGRGLQLLFYSVGIGQISSEVPQNLSASRPQDRQFILSSKKLLLSDSGFYLCAWRVAGATDTQYFGPGTRLTVL.